A selection of T cell receptor beta chains follows, all from one sample in a study of blood T cell repertoires in COVID-19. The repertoire was sequenced with immunoSEQ multiplex PCR; TCRdb's copy has only in-frame clones and lacks some. The sample records more than 85,000 clones, more than 80% being singletons. The source material was peripheral blood. These receptor sequences come from a human donor in a cohort sampled during active COVID-19. CDR3s include the opening cysteine and the closing phenylalanine or tryptophan. A D gene is named only where the DNA matches it firmly. A clone size is listed for some rows: how often the clone was seen (once, few, many), or a class if it is expanded.

abundance	len	d_gene	v_gene	j_gene	CDR3aa	CDR3nt
NA	16	NA	TRBV3-1/TRBV3-2	TRBJ1-3	CASSSRWGRSGNTIYF	TGTGCCAGCAGCTCAAGGTGGGGGCGTTCTGGAAACACCATATATTTT
NA	14	TRBD1	TRBV6-5	TRBJ1-1	CASSWDRGNTEAFF	TGTGCCAGCAGTTGGGACAGGGGAAACACTGAAGCTTTCTTT
NA	12	NA	TRBV15	TRBJ2-1	CATSPSYNEQFF	TGTGCCACCAGCCCGAGCTACAATGAGCAGTTCTTC
NA	14	TRBD1	TRBV29-1	TRBJ2-7	CSVVRDRVYNEQYF	TGCAGCGTTGTGAGGGACAGGGTCTACAACGAGCAGTACTTC
NA	15	TRBD1	TRBV19	TRBJ1-1	CASSIGGQGGTEAFF	TGTGCCAGTAGTATCGGGGGACAGGGAGGCACTGAAGCTTTCTTT
NA	15	TRBD1	TRBV5-1	TRBJ2-7	CASSLPGQGDHEQYF	TGCGCCAGCAGCCTCCCGGGACAGGGTGACCACGAGCAGTACTTC
NA	13	NA	TRBV2	TRBJ1-2	CASSGGGFIGYTF	TGTGCCAGCAGTGGAGGAGGTTTTATAGGCTACACCTTC
few	14	NA	TRBV7-2	TRBJ1-2	CASSSSQGTGGYTF	TGTGCCAGCAGCTCATCTCAGGGAACCGGTGGCTACACCTTC
NA	19	TRBD1	TRBV4-3	TRBJ2-7	CASSQEGNPPGQGIYEQYF	TGCGCCAGCAGCCAAGAGGGAAACCCTCCGGGACAGGGGATCTACGAGCAGTACTTC
NA	16	TRBD2	TRBV4-1	TRBJ2-3	CASSRGTSGGSGSQYF	TGCGCCAGCAGCCGAGGGACTAGCGGGGGATCAGGTTCCCAGTATTTT
NA	14	TRBD2	TRBV3-1/TRBV3-2	TRBJ2-5	CASSLSGGGETQYF	TGTGCCAGCAGCCTCAGCGGGGGAGGAGAGACCCAGTACTTC
NA	13	NA	TRBV5-4	TRBJ2-5	CASSLDRQETQYF	TGTGCCAGCAGCTTAGACAGGCAAGAGACCCAGTACTTC
NA	16	TRBD1	TRBV5-1	TRBJ2-1	CASSLGGTAVPNEQFF	TGCGCCAGCAGCTTGGGGGGGACAGCAGTACCCAATGAGCAGTTCTTC
NA	15	NA	TRBV4-3	TRBJ1-2	CASSQGVSRDYGYTF	TGCGCCAGCAGCCAAGGAGTCAGCAGGGATTATGGCTACACCTTC
NA	14	TRBD1	TRBV7-2	TRBJ2-4	CASSMNRGGNIQYF	TGTGCCAGCAGCATGAACAGGGGTGGAAACATTCAGTACTTC
NA	15	NA	TRBV5-1	TRBJ2-6	CASTVTLPGANVLTF	TGCGCCAGCACCGTGACCCTTCCTGGGGCTAACGTCCTGACTTTC
NA	14	NA	TRBV2	TRBJ1-6	CASSGRRNNSPLHF	TGTGCCAGCAGTGGGCGGCGGAATAATTCACCCCTCCACTTT
NA	14	TRBD1	TRBV6-5	TRBJ1-2	CASRGDRGSHGYTF	TGTGCCAGCAGGGGGGACAGGGGAAGCCATGGCTACACCTTC
NA	14	TRBD1	TRBV27	TRBJ1-1	CASSRDRGNTEAFF	TGTGCCAGCAGTAGGGACAGGGGGAACACTGAAGCTTTCTTT
NA	17	TRBD2	TRBV7-6	TRBJ2-5	CASSLESVGSGGQTQYF	TGTGCCAGCAGCTTAGAGAGCGTTGGAAGCGGGGGCCAGACCCAGTACTTC
NA	15	NA	TRBV7-2	TRBJ2-2	CASSLRGSNTGELFF	TGTGCCAGCAGCTTAAGGGGATCGAACACCGGGGAGCTGTTTTTT
NA	13	NA	TRBV2	TRBJ1-4	CASSARVNEKLFF	TGTGCCAGCAGTGCCAGGGTTAATGAAAAACTGTTTTTT
NA	11	NA	TRBV7-9	TRBJ1-2	CASGVGVGYTF	TGTGCCAGCGGGGTAGGGGTTGGCTACACCTTC
NA	8	NA	TRBV20-1	TRBJ2-7	CTTDEQYF	TGCACCACTGACGAGCAGTACTTC
once	14	TRBD2	TRBV7-9	TRBJ2-7	CASSLQSGDYEQYF	TGTGCCAGCAGCTTACAGAGCGGGGACTACGAGCAGTACTTC
NA	13	NA	TRBV6-5	TRBJ2-7	CASGLRGIDEQYF	TGTGCCAGCGGGCTCCGGGGGATCGACGAGCAGTACTTC
NA	15	NA	TRBV6-1	TRBJ1-2	CASSETRQLNYGYTF	TGTGCCAGCAGTGAAACGAGACAGCTTAACTATGGCTACACCTTC
NA	16	TRBD2	TRBV9	TRBJ2-5	CASSATGTSGQETQYF	TGTGCCAGCAGCGCAACAGGGACTAGCGGACAAGAGACCCAGTACTTC
NA	15	NA	TRBV7-6	TRBJ2-1	CASSLRVSSYNEQFF	TGTGCCAGCAGCTTACGAGTTAGCTCCTACAATGAGCAGTTCTTC
NA	17	NA	TRBV4-3	TRBJ2-1	CASSQDRHRGGYNEQFF	TGCGCCAGCAGCCAAGATCGACACAGGGGGGGATACAATGAGCAGTTCTTC
NA	16	TRBD1	TRBV11-3	TRBJ2-1	CASSLAGQVPSSEQFF	TGTGCCAGCAGCTTAGCGGGACAGGTACCCTCTTCTGAGCAGTTCTTC
few	17	TRBD1	TRBV3-1/TRBV3-2	TRBJ1-5	CASSQASDRYSNQPQHF	TGTGCCAGCAGCCAAGCTTCGGACAGGTATAGCAATCAGCCCCAGCATTTT
NA	15	TRBD1	TRBV4-1	TRBJ1-4	CASSPGTATNEKLFF	TGCGCCAGCAGCCCGGGGACAGCAACTAATGAAAAACTGTTTTTT
NA	14	NA	TRBV5-4	TRBJ1-2	CASRPGQRLYGYTF	TGTGCCAGCAGACCAGGACAGCGGCTATATGGCTACACCTTC
NA	19	TRBD1	TRBV7-8	TRBJ1-5	CASSLTASTGGGSNQPQHF	TGTGCCAGCAGCTTGACTGCGTCTACAGGGGGTGGGAGCAATCAGCCCCAGCATTTT
once	15	NA	TRBV7-2	TRBJ2-3	CASSFSGGQGDTQYF	TGTGCCAGCAGCTTTTCCGGGGGGCAAGGAGATACGCAGTATTTT
NA	18	NA	TRBV11-2	TRBJ2-1	CASSLEARLGATYNEQFF	TGTGCCAGCAGCTTAGAAGCACGACTAGGGGCGACCTACAATGAGCAGTTCTTC
once	16	TRBD1	TRBV5-1	TRBJ2-6	CASSPSTGAGANVLTF	TGCGCCAGCAGTCCCAGTACAGGGGCCGGGGCCAACGTCCTGACTTTC